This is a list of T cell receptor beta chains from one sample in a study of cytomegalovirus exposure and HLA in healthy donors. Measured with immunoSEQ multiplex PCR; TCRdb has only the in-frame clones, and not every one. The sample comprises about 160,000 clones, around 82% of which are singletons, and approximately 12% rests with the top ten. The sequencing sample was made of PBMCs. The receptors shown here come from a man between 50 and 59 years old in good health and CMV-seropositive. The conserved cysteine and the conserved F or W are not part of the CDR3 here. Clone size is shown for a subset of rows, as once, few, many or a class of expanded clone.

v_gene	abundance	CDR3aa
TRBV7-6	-	ASSLALSAGTEAF
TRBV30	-	AWSPRALRGANVLT
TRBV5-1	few	ASSAGGRETQY
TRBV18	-	ASSPPSRNLH
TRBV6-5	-	ASSYLGSYGYT
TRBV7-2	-	ASSHLQGSEQY
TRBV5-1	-	ASSLGDRDPREQY
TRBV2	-	ASTGLAGSYTQY
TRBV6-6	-	ASSHRETYEQY
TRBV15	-	ATSRDRASGRYEQY
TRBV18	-	ASSLVTGGDTEAF
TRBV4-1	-	ASSQKGTGNTGELF
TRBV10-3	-	AISEPGTSGSFTDTQY
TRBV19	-	ASSSRVSGIAKNIQY
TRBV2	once	ASRIQTYEQY
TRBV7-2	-	ASSRTSGGGHNEQF
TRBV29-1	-	SVEEGLGGETQY
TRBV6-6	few	ASSYSIRDYEQY
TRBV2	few	ASTAGGAGELF
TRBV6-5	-	ASSDGTGDYEQY
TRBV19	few	ASSITTGNTEAF
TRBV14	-	ASSRSRNSGNTIY